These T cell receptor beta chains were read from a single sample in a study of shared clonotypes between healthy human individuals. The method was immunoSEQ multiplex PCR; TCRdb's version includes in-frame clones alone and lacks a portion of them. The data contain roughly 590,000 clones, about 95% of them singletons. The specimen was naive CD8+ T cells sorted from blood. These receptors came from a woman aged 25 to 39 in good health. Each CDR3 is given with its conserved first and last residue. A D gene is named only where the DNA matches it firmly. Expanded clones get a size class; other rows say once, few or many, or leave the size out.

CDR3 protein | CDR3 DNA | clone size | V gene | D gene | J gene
CASSLGVQSSSELFF | TGTGCCAGTAGCCTGGGGGTACAGTCTTCATCCGAACTGTTTTTT | . | TRBV19 | . | TRBJ1-4
CASSQDRGIYTEAFF | TGTGCCAGCAGCCAAGATCGGGGAATTTACACTGAAGCTTTCTTT | . | TRBV14 | . | TRBJ1-1
CASSTHRTEARSYEQYF | TGTGCCAGCAGCACCCACCGGACAGAAGCACGCTCCTACGAGCAGTACTTC | . | TRBV7-9 | . | TRBJ2-7
CASSIGAGGFEQYF | TGTGCCAGTAGTATAGGGGCAGGGGGGTTCGAGCAGTACTTC | . | TRBV19 | . | TRBJ2-7
CASSHRRGGRSSGTGELFF | TGCGCCAGCAGCCATAGGAGGGGGGGTCGATCGTCAGGCACCGGGGAGCTGTTTTTT | . | TRBV4-1 | . | TRBJ2-2
CASSKYGYEQYF | TGTGCCAGCAGCAAATACGGGTACGAGCAGTACTTC | . | TRBV21-1 | . | TRBJ2-7
CASRERTSGRTDTQYF | TGTGCCAGCAGAGAGAGGACTAGCGGACGCACAGATACGCAGTATTTT | once | TRBV27 | TRBD2 | TRBJ2-3
CASRKGGTGHNEQFF | TGTGCCAGCAGGAAGGGGGGGACCGGCCACAATGAGCAGTTCTTC | . | TRBV7-9 | . | TRBJ2-1
CASSEGQNYEQYF | TGTGCCAGCAGTGAAGGACAGAACTACGAGCAGTACTTC | once | TRBV6-1 | . | TRBJ2-7
CAWSVSLAGGTDTQYF | TGTGCCTGGAGTGTATCACTAGCGGGGGGCACAGATACGCAGTATTTT | . | TRBV30 | TRBD2 | TRBJ2-3